The next 15 T cell receptor beta chains were all read from a single sample in a study of metastatic and nonmetastatic thyroid tumors. TCRdb re-called the PCR reads via MiXCR. The sample consists of about 28,000 clones, roughly 19% of them appearing once. No treatment of any kind had been given to any patient before thyroid surgery. The sample consisted of blood. These receptors were taken from a female donor with papillary thyroid cancer or a benign thyroid nodule (not recorded which). Some clones in this sample may be carry-over from other donors' samples.

V gene TRBV5-1 combines with J gene TRBJ2-1; 9 nucleotides agree with TRBD1. V gave up 0 bases and J gave up 4 bases; unmatched junction bases: 2. From germline, CDR1 is SGHRS and CDR2 YFSETQ. CDR3 length: 15 amino acids. Here the CDR3 DNA reads TGCGCCAGCAGCTTGGTGGGGACAGGGTACAATGAGCAGTTCTTC. Protein: CASSLVGTGYNEQFF.

V is TRBV27 and J is TRBJ2-1; tentative D call: TRBD2 (5 bases). V was clipped by 5 bases and J by 0 bases, with 14 bases between them. CDR3 length equals 16 residues. Germline CDR1 MNHEY, CDR2 SMNVEV (reference sequence). CDR3 residues: CASSDAAGLSYNEQFF. In DNA, the CDR3 is TGTGCCAGCAGTGACGCGGCGGGCCTCTCCTACAATGAGCAGTTCTTC.

This clone was seen ten or more times. The chain employs TRBV3-1 and TRBJ2-5; 11 nucleotides agree with TRBD2. The germline CDR1 and CDR2 sequences are LGHDT and YNNKEL (reference sequence). The V and J ends lost 0 bases and 3 bases, in that order; junction bases with no gene match: 9. This CDR3 spans 18 amino acids. The CDR3 loop reads CASSQDRRLAGSKETQYF. The DNA for the CDR3 is TGTGCCAGCAGCCAAGATCGGAGACTAGCGGGGAGTAAAGAGACCCAGTACTTC.

Concerning this clone: Here the CDR3 omits its conserved ending phenylalanine or tryptophan, so a read error is the likely source. The chain couples TRBV28 to TRBJ1-4, with unresolved D. Germline V gives CDR1 MDHEN, CDR2 SYDVKM. The CDR3 is 15 amino acids. Trimming shortened V by 10 bases and J by 4 bases, and 19 bases separated the two germline ends. As DNA, the CDR3 is TGTGCCACCAGCTCACGGGGTATCGGTAATGAAAAACTGTTTCTT. Its translation is CATSSRGIGNEKLFL.

This clone was counted many times. The chain combines TRBV5-4 with TRBJ2-3; TRBD2 matches at 10 bases. The V gene end was trimmed by 2 bases and the J gene end by 8 bases; junction bases not matched to a gene: 8. Germline CDR1 reads SGHNT; CDR2 reads YYREEE (reference sequence). The CDR3 has 15 residues. CDR3 protein: CASSLGLAGVSTQYF. The DNA for the CDR3 is TGTGCCAGCAGCTTAGGTCTAGCGGGAGTTAGTACGCAGTATTTT.

Within the sample, this clone is medium-sized. The chain joins TRBV27 to TRBJ1-2; D is ambiguous. The V end lost 3 bases, the J end lost 6 bases, and 20 bases lay between the germline ends. Germline V CDR1 and CDR2: MNHEY, SMNVEV (reference sequence). This CDR3 is 16 amino acids long. CDR3 region: CASSFAGTESINGYTF. Written as DNA, the CDR3 is TGTGCCAGCAGTTTTGCGGGAACCGAATCAATTAATGGCTACACCTTC.

The chain is built from TRBV5-1 and TRBJ2-1; 11 bases map to TRBD2. Germline loops: CDR1 SGHRS, CDR2 YFSETQ. The CDR3 length is 16 residues. Germline trimming cut 4 bases from V and 5 bases from J; bases unmatched to any gene: 8. For the CDR3, the DNA is TGCGCCAGCAGCGCGTTAGCGGGGGGGAGCAACAATGAGCAGTTCTTC. Translation gives CASSALAGGSNNEQFF.

This clone has ten or more counts. The chain recombines TRBV7-3 with TRBJ2-5; unclear D gene. This CDR3 has 17 residues. V lost 2 bases and J lost 2, with 18 bases in between. The germline V gene encodes CDR1 SGHTA and CDR2 FQGTGA. CDR3 DNA sequence: TGTGCCAGCAGCTTAGGGCCCAACCCGACTGGTCAAGAGACCCAGTACTTC. As protein: CASSLGPNPTGQETQYF.

To note about this clone: Compared with germline, one end of the junction differs, possibly owing to a read error. This rearrangement joins TRBV12-3 or TRBV12-4 to TRBJ2-5; 13 nucleotides line up with TRBD2. The CDR3 runs 16 residues. The CDR3 is CASSSARTSGGETHYF. The CDR3 nucleotides read TGTGCCAGCAGTTCAGCCCGGACTAGCGGGGGTGAGACCCATTACTTC.

Notes on this clone: One base away lies a much larger clone, so this may be a sequencing read error. This same CDR3 is encoded by further DNA sequences in the sample. V usage is TRBV19 and J usage is TRBJ2-7; 14 nucleotides match TRBD2. The CDR3 is 13 amino acids. From germline, CDR1 is LNHDA and CDR2 SQIVND (reference sequence). CDR3 region: CASSPGTSGRSSF. The DNA for the CDR3 is TGTGCCAGCAGTCCGGGGACTAGCGGGAGATCTAGCTTC.

This clone was seen a few times. V and J are TRBV6-1 and TRBJ2-1; 7 positions match TRBD1. CDR3 length: 13 amino acids. V trimming: 6 bases; J trimming: 6 bases; junction bases outside the gene matches: 5. Germline CDR1 is MNHNS and CDR2 is SASEGT. CDR3 loop: CASSLQGPNEQFF. The CDR3 nucleotides read TGTGCCAGCAGCCTACAGGGGCCCAATGAGCAGTTCTTC.

The V and J genes are TRBV20-1 and TRBJ2-7, with TRBD2 identical over 11 bases. The CDR3 has 14 residues. CDR1 and CDR2 from the germline V gene are DFQATT and SNEGSKA (reference sequence). Germline trimming cut 6 bases from V and 2 bases from J; bases unmatched to any gene: 6. The CDR3 sequence is CSAILAGDPYEQYF. The CDR3 DNA is TGCAGTGCAATACTAGCGGGGGACCCCTACGAGCAGTACTTC.

This clone was counted many times. The chain recombines TRBV6-2 or TRBV6-3 with TRBJ2-3, with 11 bases identical to TRBD2. There are 16 residues in the CDR3. The J segment lost 5 bases and the V segment lost 7 bases, leaving 11 bases of the junction unmatched. Looked up from germline, CDR1 is MNHEY and CDR2 is SVGEGT. CDR3 sequence: CASTSFLAGGVDTQYF. The CDR3 DNA reads TGTGCCAGCACCTCCTTCCTAGCGGGGGGAGTAGATACGCAGTATTTT.

The V gene is TRBV5-1, the J gene TRBJ2-7, with D unclear. Deletions cut 5 bases from V and 6 bases from J, with 15 bases between. There are 13 residues in the CDR3. Germline V gene lookup returns CDR1 SGHRS and CDR2 YFSETQ. The CDR3 here is CASRNIGSPEQYF. The CDR3 DNA is TGCGCCAGCAGAAATATAGGTAGTCCCGAGCAGTACTTC.

This chain connects TRBV28 to TRBJ2-6; D remains unclear. The CDR3 consists of 15 residues. CDR1 and CDR2 (germline): MDHEN, SYDVKM. V dropped 4 bases and J dropped 11 bases, with 18 bases sitting between them. CDR3 in amino acids: CASSSRHGSTYVLTF. In DNA form, the CDR3 reads TGTGCCAGCAGTTCGAGACACGGATCAACGTACGTCCTGACTTTC.